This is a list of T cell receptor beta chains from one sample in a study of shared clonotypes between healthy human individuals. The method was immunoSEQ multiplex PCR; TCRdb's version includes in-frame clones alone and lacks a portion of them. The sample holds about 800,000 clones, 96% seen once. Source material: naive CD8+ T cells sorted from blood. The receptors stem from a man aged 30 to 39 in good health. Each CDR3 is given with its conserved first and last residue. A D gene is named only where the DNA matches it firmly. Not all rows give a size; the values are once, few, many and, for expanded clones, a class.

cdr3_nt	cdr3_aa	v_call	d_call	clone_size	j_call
TGTGCCAGCAGCTTAGATGAACTAGCGGGAAACCAAGAGACCCAGTACTTC	CASSLDELAGNQETQYF	TRBV11-2	TRBD2	.	TRBJ2-5
TGTGCCATCAGTGAGGGTACCATCGCTTTCTTT	CAISEGTIAFF	TRBV10-3	.	.	TRBJ1-1
TGTGCCAGCAGTTTAGCAGGGCTCTCCTACGAGCAGTACTTC	CASSLAGLSYEQYF	TRBV27	.	.	TRBJ2-7
TGTGCCAGCATCCCTCTTCGAGCGGGAGCCGAGCAGTACTTC	CASIPLRAGAEQYF	TRBV28	TRBD2	few	TRBJ2-7
TGCGCCAGCAGCCAAGGACTAGCCTACGAGCAGTACTTC	CASSQGLAYEQYF	TRBV4-1	.	.	TRBJ2-7
TGTGCCAGCAGTTTTTCCGAGTCGGGGAATCAGCCCCAGCATTTT	CASSFSESGNQPQHF	TRBV27	.	.	TRBJ1-5
TGTGCCAGCAGTGAAATGATTTACGGCAACACTGAAGCTTTCTTT	CASSEMIYGNTEAFF	TRBV2	.	.	TRBJ1-1
TGCGCCAGCAGCTTCGGTAGTCTGAAAGAACTGTTTTTT	CASSFGSLKELFF	TRBV5-1	.	.	TRBJ1-4
TGTGCCAGCTCACCACCGGAAGCGACACCGTTCACAGATACGCAGTATTTT	CASSPPEATPFTDTQYF	TRBV18	.	.	TRBJ2-3
TGTGCCAGCTCACCAATGAAATTAGGGACTAGCGGGAGCTCCTCCTACAATGAGCAGTTCTTC	CASSPMKLGTSGSSSYNEQFF	TRBV18	TRBD2	.	TRBJ2-1
TGTGCCAGCAGCTTAGGCGGGAGGACTTACACAGATACGCAGTATTTT	CASSLGGRTYTDTQYF	TRBV7-9	TRBD2	once	TRBJ2-3